This TCR beta chain emerged from a study of shared clonotypes between healthy human individuals. Study-wide points: Compared with memory subsets, naive subsets generally had larger estimated richness.

Adult donors, all healthy and HIV-negative, had no recent acute infections or vaccinations. Here immunoSEQ multiplex PCR was the method, and the copy in TCRdb shows in-frame clones only, minus some. The sample records 2 million to 3 million clones, around nine tenths being singletons. The ends were cut back, 5 bases at V and 7 bases at J, with 8 bases in the middle. In germline, CDR1 is MNHEY, CDR2 SVGAGI. This CDR3 comprises 12 residues. A word on this clone: Its antigen is as yet unknown. In the same sample, other DNA sequences code for this CDR3.

The J gene is TRBJ2-2, the V gene TRBV6-5; D tentatively fits TRBD1 or TRBD2 (5 bases each). The sample consisted of naive CD4+ T cells sorted from blood. Documented subset: CD45RA+ positively selected. This clonotype was obtained from a man between 18 and 35 years old in good health. The CDR3 protein is CASSRGGGELFF. As DNA, the CDR3 is TGTGCCAGCAGTCGGGGCGGCGGGGAGCTGTTTTTT.